The clone carrying this T cell receptor beta chain was seen repeatedly, ten times or more. Its antigen is unidentified. Template-switch 5'RACE cDNA synthesis added a 10-nucleotide unique molecular identifier. One entry per CDR3 protein, called by TCRdb with MiXCR from the 5' RACE reads. The table has 65,000 to 90,000 distinct CDR3 sequences, less than 5.5% seen once. The sample is drawn from a study of neurological immune-mediated disorders. Points from the study as a whole: The absence of any CDR3 amino acid sequence shared by expanded clones across subjects suggests that repertoires were private in all groups. Among 34 multiple sclerosis patients, phylogenetic grouping put the repertoires of 18 into a single related-CDR3 cluster, a possible signature.

There are 20 residues in the CDR3. V shed 6 bases and J 0 bases; nucleotides not matched to a gene: 21. Per the germline V gene, CDR1 is DFQATT and CDR2 is SNEGSKA (reference sequence). This clonotype was obtained from a woman aged 25 to 39 with multiple sclerosis. Material for sequencing was PBMCs. The chain recombines TRBV20-1 with TRBJ2-1; 9 bases match TRBD2. CDR3 nucleotide sequence: TGCAGTGCCAACCCAAATAGCGGGGGCCGGAGCTTCAGCTCCTACAATGAGCAGTTCTTC. This sequence encodes CSANPNSGGRSFSSYNEQFF.